The source of this TCR beta chain is a study of blood T cells in healthy people across ages. Next came a second PCR, run for about 7 to 12 cycles, which used a sample-barcoded 5' primer along with a J-beta primer mix. TCRdb recomputed calls from the 5' RACE reads with MiXCR, one row per CDR3 protein. The sample contains some 800,000 distinct CDR3 sequences, more than 40% of which appear only once. Germline V CDR1 and CDR2: KGHDR, SFDVKD. This CDR3 comprises 13 residues. Deletions cut 5 bases from V and 5 bases from J, with 11 bases between. Samples each yielded at least 5 micrograms of total RNA. This sequence was found in a man aged 55 to 69 in good health. Material: blood. This sequence joins TRBV24-1 and TRBJ1-1; D unresolved. This CDR3 reads CATSASGGTEAFF. The CDR3 nucleotides are TGTGCCACCAGTGCCAGTGGAGGTACTGAAGCTTTCTTT.